This TCR beta chain was obtained from a study of control samples from healthy donors and cancer patients. Some clones are missing from TCRdb's copy, which holds only in-frame ones; the method was immunoSEQ multiplex PCR. Among about 100,000 clones listed, about 90% were seen once. Germline CDR1 reads SGHNT; CDR2 reads YYREEE (reference sequence). The CDR3 covers 14 residues. Losses at the gene ends were 0 bases for V and 5 bases for J; bases not matched to a gene: 4. This clone was seen a few times. V gene TRBV5-4 combines with J gene TRBJ1-1; the match to TRBD1 covers 7 bases. Sequenced input: blood. The origin of this receptor is a woman between 45 and 65 years old in good health. In nucleotides, the CDR3 is TGTGCCAGCAGCTTGGAGGGGGCGGGGACTGAAGCTTTCTTT. This encodes CASSLEGAGTEAFF.